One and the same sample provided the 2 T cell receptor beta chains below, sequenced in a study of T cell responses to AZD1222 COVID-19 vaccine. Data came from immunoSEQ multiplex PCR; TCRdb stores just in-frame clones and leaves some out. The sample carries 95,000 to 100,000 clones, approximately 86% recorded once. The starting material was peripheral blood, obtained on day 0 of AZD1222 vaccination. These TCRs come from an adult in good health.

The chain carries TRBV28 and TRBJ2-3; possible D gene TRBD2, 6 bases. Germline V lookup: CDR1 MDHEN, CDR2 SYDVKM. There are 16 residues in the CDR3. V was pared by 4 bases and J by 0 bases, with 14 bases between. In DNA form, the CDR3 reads TGTGCCAGCAGTTCCGGGACTTTATCTAGCACAGATACGCAGTATTTT. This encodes CASSSGTLSSTDTQYF.

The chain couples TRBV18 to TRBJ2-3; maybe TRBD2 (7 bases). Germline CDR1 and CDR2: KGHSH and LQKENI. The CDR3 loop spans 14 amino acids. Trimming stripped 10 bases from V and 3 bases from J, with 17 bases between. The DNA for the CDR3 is TGTGCCACCCAACAGGGAGCGGGGACAGATACGCAGTATTTT. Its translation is CATQQGAGTDTQYF.